One sample yielded the 4 T cell receptor beta chains listed below, sequenced in a study of cytomegalovirus exposure and HLA in healthy donors. With 60 Vbeta and 13 Jbeta primers, the PCR was carried out. Assay used: immunoSEQ multiplex PCR; TCRdb lists only in-frame clones, some missing. The table records some 170,000 clones, about 10% of them present only once. Sequenced material: PBMCs. The receptors shown here come from a woman aged 25 to 39 in good health and CMV-seropositive.

V usage is TRBV6-4 and J usage is TRBJ2-7; 8 nucleotides match TRBD2. Unmatched junction bases numbered 4, after V lost 3 bases and J lost 3 bases. Germline lookup yields CDR1 MRHNA and CDR2 SNTAGT. This CDR3 is built from 14 residues. CDR3 DNA sequence: TGTGCCAGCAGTGATAGGACTAGCCACTACGAGCAGTACTTC. Translating gives CASSDRTSHYEQYF.

This clone showed up just a few times. This sequence joins TRBV5-1 and TRBJ2-1, with D unclear. CDR3 length equals 14 residues. V was trimmed by 5 bases and J by 6 bases, leaving 15 bases between them. The germline V gene encodes CDR1 SGHRS and CDR2 YFSETQ. CDR3 sequence reads: CASRRRTSVNEQFF. CDR3 nucleotides: TGCGCCAGCAGGCGTCGTACTTCGGTCAATGAGCAGTTCTTC.

CDR3: CASSSQGDTQYF. The CDR3 nucleotides read TGTGCCAGCAGTTCACAGGGGGATACGCAGTATTTT. The chain couples TRBV2 to TRBJ2-3; 7 bases map to TRBD1. Germline lookup yields CDR1 SNHLY and CDR2 FYNNEI. V gave up 5 bases and J gave up 6 bases; unmatched junction bases: 2. This CDR3 comprises 12 residues.

This rearrangement joins TRBV29-1 to TRBJ2-3; TRBD1 might be the D (6 bases). The CDR3 has 15 amino acids. The germline CDR1 and CDR2 sequences are SQVTM and ANQGSEA. Trimming took off 4 bases at V and 4 bases at J, with 18 bases between the two ends. The CDR3 loop reads CSVGKGVTQPDTQYF. The CDR3 region has the DNA TGCAGCGTTGGAAAGGGGGTTACCCAACCAGATACGCAGTATTTT.